This T cell receptor beta chain was recorded in a study of cytotoxic CD8 clonotypes in ibrutinib-treated CLL. Whole-study findings and limits: Among the clonotypes, public ones were uncommon and contracted or held stable on treatment.

Depth targeted 1 in 200,000 to 1 in 1 million T cells, averaging roughly 9.3x coverage per clonotype. This table comes from immunoSEQ multiplex PCR, and its TCRdb copy is limited to in-frame clones, with some not included. Among 150,000 to 200,000 clones listed, 55% to 85% were seen once. Note on this clone: What it binds is not known.

The receptor was isolated from a human donor with chronic lymphocytic leukemia. Source: PBMCs, taken after 24 months of ibrutinib treatment.

For the CDR3, the DNA is TGTGCCTGGGGAGAAGGGCTGGGGCAAGAGACCCAGTACTTC. This gives the protein CAWGEGLGQETQYF. This sequence joins TRBV30 and TRBJ2-5; unclear D gene. V was shortened by 5 bases and J by 2 bases, with 15 bases between the two germline ends. The CDR3 is made up of 14 amino acids. Germline V gene lookup returns CDR1 GTSNPN and CDR2 SVGIG (reference sequence).